This TCR beta chain was documented in a study of blood T cell repertoires in COVID-19. About the study: Collection of acute and convalescent COVID-19 samples took place in the United States, Italy and Spain. PBMCs, B-cell-depleted T cells, or T cells provided the cDNA or gDNA that made up the material.

The CDR3 totals 16 residues. Germline lookup yields CDR1 SGHNT and CDR2 YYREEE (reference sequence). V lost 0 bases to trimming and J lost 1 base; unmatched junction nucleotides: 3. Under the authors' procedure: By means of reference gene primer amplification, nucleated cell counts were estimated. Assay: immunoSEQ multiplex PCR; the TCRdb copy retains only in-frame clones and omits some. V, J and clone size derive from that table, while D and trimming were established from the DNA sequence. The table includes about 160,000 clones, approximately 80% detected once. The clonotype was recovered from a woman older than 75 with acute or convalescent COVID-19. This chain links TRBV5-4 with TRBJ2-1; 8 bases match TRBD2. Sample: peripheral blood. This CDR3 is CASSLGSGGSYNEQFF. CDR3 bases: TGTGCCAGCAGCTTGGGGTCGGGGGGGTCCTACAATGAGCAGTTCTTC.